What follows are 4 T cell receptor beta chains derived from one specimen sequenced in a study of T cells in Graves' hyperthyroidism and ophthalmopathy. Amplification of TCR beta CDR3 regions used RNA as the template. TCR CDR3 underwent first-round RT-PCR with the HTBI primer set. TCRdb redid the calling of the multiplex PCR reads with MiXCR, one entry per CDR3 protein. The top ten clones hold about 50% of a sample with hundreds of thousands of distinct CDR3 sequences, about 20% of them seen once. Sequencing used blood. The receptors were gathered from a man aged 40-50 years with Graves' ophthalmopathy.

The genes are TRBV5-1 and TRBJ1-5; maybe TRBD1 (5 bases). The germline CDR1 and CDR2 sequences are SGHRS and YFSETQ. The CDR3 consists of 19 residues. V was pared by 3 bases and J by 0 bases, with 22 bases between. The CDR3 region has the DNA TGCGCCAGCAGCTCGGAAAGGGGCGAACCGAGCTATAGCAATCAGCCCCAGCATTTT. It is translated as CASSSERGEPSYSNQPQHF.

The CDR3 sequence: CASSLGVGVQETQYF. CDR3 nucleotides: TGTGCCAGCAGCTTAGGAGTGGGGGTTCAAGAGACCCAGTACTTC. The V call is TRBV7-3, the J call TRBJ2-5; D tentatively reads TRBD1 or TRBD2 (5 bases each). The CDR3 has 15 residues. Deletions cut 2 bases from V and 2 bases from J, with 12 bases between. Looked up from germline, CDR1 is SGHTA and CDR2 is FQGTGA.

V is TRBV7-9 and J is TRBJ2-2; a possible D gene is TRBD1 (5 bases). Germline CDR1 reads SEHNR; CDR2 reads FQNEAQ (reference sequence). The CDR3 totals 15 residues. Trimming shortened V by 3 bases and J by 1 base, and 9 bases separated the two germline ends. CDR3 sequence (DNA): TGTGCCAGCAGCTTTGCACAGGTGAACACCGGGGAGCTGTTTTTT. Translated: CASSFAQVNTGELFF.

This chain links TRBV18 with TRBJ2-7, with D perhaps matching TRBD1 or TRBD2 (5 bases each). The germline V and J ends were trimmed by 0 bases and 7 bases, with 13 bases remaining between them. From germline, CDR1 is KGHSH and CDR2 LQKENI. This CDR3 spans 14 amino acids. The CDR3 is CASSPPRGATEQYF. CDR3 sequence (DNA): TGTGCCAGCTCACCACCGAGGGGTGCTACTGAGCAGTACTTC.